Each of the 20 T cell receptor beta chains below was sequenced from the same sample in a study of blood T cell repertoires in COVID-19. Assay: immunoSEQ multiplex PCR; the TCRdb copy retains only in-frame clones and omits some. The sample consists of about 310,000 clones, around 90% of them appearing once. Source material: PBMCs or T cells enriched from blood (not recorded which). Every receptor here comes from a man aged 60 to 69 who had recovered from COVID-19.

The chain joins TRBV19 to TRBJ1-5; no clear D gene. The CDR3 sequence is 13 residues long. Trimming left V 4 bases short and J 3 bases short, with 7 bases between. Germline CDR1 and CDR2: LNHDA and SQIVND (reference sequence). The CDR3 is CASSRRDNQPQHF. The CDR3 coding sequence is TGTGCCAGTAGTAGACGGGACAATCAGCCCCAGCATTTT.

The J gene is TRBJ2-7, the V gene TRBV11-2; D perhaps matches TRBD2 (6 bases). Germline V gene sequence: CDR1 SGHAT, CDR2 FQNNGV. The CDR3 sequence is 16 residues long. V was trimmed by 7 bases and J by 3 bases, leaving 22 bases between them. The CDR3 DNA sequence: TGTGCCAGCATCCCGGGGGTAAATGGTCGTCTCTACGAGCAGTACTTC. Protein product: CASIPGVNGRLYEQYF.

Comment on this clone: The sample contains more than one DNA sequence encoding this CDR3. CDR3 DNA sequence: TGTGCCAGCAGCCCGCGGACAGGGGGCGGCTACGAGCAGTACTTC. The encoded protein is CASSPRTGGGYEQYF. The rearrangement links TRBV7-2 to TRBJ2-7, with 11 bases identical to TRBD1. With 5 bases clipped from V and 3 bases from J, the junction kept 6 bases outside the gene matches. Germline V gene lookup returns CDR1 SGHTA and CDR2 FQGNSA. The CDR3 is 15 residues long.

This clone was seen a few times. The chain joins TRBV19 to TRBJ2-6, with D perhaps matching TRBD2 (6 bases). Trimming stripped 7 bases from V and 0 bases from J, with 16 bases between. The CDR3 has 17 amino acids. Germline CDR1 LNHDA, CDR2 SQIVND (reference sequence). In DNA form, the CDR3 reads TGTGCCAGTATGAGGGAGGAGAAAAGCTCTGGGGCCAACGTCCTGACTTTC. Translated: CASMREEKSSGANVLTF.

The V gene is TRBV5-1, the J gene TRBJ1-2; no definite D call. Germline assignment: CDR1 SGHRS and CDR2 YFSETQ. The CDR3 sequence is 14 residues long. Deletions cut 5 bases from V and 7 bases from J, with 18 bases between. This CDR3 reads CASSRGSGEVGYTF. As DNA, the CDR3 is TGCGCCAGCAGTCGCGGCAGTGGAGAAGTTGGCTACACCTTC. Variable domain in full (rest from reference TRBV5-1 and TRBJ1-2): KAGVTQTPRYLIKTRGQQVTLSCSPISGHRSVSWYQQTPGQGLQFLFEYFSETQRNKGNFPGRFSGRQFSNSRSEMNVSTLELGDSALYLCASSRGSGEVGYTFGSGTRLTVV.

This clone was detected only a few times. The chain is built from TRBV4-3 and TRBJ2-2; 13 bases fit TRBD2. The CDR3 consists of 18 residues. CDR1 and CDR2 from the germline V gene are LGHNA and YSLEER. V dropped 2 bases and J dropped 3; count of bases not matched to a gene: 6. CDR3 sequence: CASSQPRTSGRYTGELFF. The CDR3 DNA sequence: TGCGCCAGCAGCCAACCAAGGACTAGCGGGAGATACACCGGGGAGCTGTTTTTT.

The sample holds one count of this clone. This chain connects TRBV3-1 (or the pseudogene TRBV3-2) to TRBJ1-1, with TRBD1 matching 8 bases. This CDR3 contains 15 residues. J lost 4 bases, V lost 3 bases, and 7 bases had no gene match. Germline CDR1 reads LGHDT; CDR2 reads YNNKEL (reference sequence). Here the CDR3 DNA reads TGTGCCAGCAGCCAGCGCACAGGGGGTGGCACTGAAGCTTTCTTT. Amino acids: CASSQRTGGGTEAFF.

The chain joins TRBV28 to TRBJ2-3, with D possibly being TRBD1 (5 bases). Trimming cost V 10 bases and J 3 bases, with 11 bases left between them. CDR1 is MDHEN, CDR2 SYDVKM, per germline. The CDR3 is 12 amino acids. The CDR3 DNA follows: TGTGCCATTCAGGGTGCAACAGATACGCAGTATTTT. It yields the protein CAIQGATDTQYF.

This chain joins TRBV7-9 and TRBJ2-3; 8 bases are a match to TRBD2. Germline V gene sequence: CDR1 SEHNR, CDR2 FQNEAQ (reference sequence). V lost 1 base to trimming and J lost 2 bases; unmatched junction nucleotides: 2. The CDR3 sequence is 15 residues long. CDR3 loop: CASSLVSGDTDTQYF. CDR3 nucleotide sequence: TGTGCCAGCAGCTTAGTTAGCGGGGACACAGATACGCAGTATTTT.

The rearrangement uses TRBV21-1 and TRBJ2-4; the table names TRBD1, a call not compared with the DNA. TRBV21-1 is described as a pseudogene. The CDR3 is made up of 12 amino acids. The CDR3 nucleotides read TGTGCCAGCGGGGCAGGGGGAAACATTCAGTACTTC. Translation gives CASGAGGNIQYF.

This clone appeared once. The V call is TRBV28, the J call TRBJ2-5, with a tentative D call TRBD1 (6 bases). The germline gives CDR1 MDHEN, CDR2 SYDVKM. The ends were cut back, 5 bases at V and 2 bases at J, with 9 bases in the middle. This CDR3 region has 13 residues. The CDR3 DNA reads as TGTGCCAGCAGTCCTGGGACACAAGAGACCCAGTACTTC. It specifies CASSPGTQETQYF.

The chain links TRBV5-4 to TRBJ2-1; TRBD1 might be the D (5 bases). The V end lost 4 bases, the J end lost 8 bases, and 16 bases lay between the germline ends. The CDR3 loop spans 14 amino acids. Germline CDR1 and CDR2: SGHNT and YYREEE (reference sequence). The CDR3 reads CASSQSGAFDEQFF. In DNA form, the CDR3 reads TGTGCCAGCAGCCAGTCTGGGGCGTTCGATGAGCAGTTCTTC.

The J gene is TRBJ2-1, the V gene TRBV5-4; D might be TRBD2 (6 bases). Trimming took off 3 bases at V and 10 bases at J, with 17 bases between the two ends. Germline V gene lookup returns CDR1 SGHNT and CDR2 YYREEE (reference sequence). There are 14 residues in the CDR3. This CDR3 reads CASSYQGLPREQFF. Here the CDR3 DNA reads TGTGCCAGCAGCTATCAGGGACTGCCCCGAGAGCAGTTCTTC.

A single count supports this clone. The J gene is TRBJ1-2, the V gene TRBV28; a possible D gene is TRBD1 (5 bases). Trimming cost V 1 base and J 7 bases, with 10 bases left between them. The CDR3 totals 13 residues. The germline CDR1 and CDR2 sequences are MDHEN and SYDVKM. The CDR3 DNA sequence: TGTGCCAGCAGTTTATCGGTAGGGGCTGGCTACACCTTC. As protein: CASSLSVGAGYTF.

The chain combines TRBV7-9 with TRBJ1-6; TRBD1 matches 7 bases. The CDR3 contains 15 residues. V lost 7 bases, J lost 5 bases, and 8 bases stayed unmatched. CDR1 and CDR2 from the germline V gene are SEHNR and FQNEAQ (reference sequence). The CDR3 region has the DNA TGTGCCAGCACCATGACAGGGCTGAATAATTCACCCCTCCACTTT. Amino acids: CASTMTGLNNSPLHF.

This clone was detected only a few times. This CDR3 reads CASSLKQGTEAFF. In nucleotides, the CDR3 is TGCGCCAGCAGCTTGAAGCAGGGCACCGAAGCTTTCTTT. The genes are TRBV5-1 and TRBJ1-1, with TRBD1 as a possible D gene (5 bases). The V gene's germline CDR1 is SGHRS and CDR2 YFSETQ. CDR3 length: 13 residues. Trimming shortened V by 1 base and J by 8 bases, and 12 bases separated the two germline ends.

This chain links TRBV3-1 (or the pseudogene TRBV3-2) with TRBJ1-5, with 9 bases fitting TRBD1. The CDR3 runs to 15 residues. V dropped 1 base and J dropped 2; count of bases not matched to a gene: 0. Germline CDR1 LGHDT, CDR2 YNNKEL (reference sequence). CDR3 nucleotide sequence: TGTGCCAGCAGCCAAGGGACAGGGGGCAATCAGCCCCAGCATTTT. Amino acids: CASSQGTGGNQPQHF.

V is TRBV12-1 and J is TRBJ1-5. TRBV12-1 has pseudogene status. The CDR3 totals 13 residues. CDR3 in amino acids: CASSRPEDQPQHF. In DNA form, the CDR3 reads TGTGCCAGCAGCCGTCCGGAGGATCAGCCCCAGCATTTT.

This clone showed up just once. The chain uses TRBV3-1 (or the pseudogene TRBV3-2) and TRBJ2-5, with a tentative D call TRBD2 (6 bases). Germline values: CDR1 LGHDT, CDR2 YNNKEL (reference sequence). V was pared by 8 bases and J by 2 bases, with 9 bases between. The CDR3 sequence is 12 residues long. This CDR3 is CASGGRQETQYF. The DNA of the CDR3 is TGTGCCAGCGGGGGGAGACAAGAGACCCAGTACTTC.

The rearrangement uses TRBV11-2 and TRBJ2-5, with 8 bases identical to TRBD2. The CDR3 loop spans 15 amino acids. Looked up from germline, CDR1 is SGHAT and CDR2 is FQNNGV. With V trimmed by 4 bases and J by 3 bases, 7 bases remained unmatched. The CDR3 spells CASSSIPGGEETQYF. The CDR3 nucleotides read TGTGCCAGCAGCTCAATACCGGGGGGGGAAGAGACCCAGTACTTC.